A selection of T cell receptor beta chains follows, all from one sample in a study of shared clonotypes between healthy human individuals. Generated by immunoSEQ multiplex PCR, the TCRdb table keeps only in-frame clones and is missing some. The sample consists of millions of clones, 90% to 95% of them appearing once. Sequenced sample: naive CD4+ T cells sorted from blood. Receptors were obtained from a man between 18 and 35 years old in good health. Each CDR3 is given with its conserved first and last residue. Each record gives: D gene, J gene, V gene, CDR3 length, CDR3 protein, CDR3 DNA. A D gene is named only where the DNA matches it firmly.

>NA|TRBJ1-2|TRBV5-1|14
CASSRVGGDYGYTF
TGCGCCAGCAGCCGGGTTGGGGGCGACTATGGCTACACCTTC
>NA|TRBJ2-7|TRBV5-1|15
CASSLVVGGSEEQYF
TGCGCCAGCAGCTTGGTTGTGGGCGGGTCGGAAGAGCAGTACTTC
>TRBD2|TRBJ2-1|TRBV28|14
CAGKRGGSGNEQFF
TGTGCCGGGAAGCGGGGGGGAAGTGGCAATGAGCAGTTCTTC
>NA|TRBJ1-3|TRBV6-5|14
CASSYRQTENTIYF
TGTGCCAGCAGTTACCGACAGACGGAAAACACCATATATTTT
>TRBD1|TRBJ2-1|TRBV6-5|14
CASSPQGQTLSQFF
TGTGCCAGCAGTCCCCAGGGACAGACCCTCAGCCAGTTCTTC
>NA|TRBJ1-2|TRBV19|14
CASSSPGRGYGYTF
TGTGCCAGTAGTTCCCCAGGGAGGGGCTATGGCTACACCTTC
>NA|TRBJ1-5|TRBV28|15
CASRTPAYSNQPQHF
TGTGCCAGCAGGACACCGGCGTATAGCAATCAGCCCCAGCATTTT
>NA|TRBJ2-3|TRBV7-9|16
CASSLMWGSSTDTQYF
TGTGCCAGCAGCTTAATGTGGGGGTCTAGCACAGATACGCAGTATTTT
>NA|TRBJ2-1|TRBV11-2|15
CASSHGDSSYNEQFF
TGTGCCAGCAGCCACGGAGACAGCTCCTACAATGAGCAGTTCTTC
>TRBD1|TRBJ1-5|TRBV6-5|14
CASSLTGDGQPQHF
TGTGCCAGCAGTCTCACAGGGGATGGTCAGCCCCAGCATTTT
>NA|TRBJ1-4|TRBV7-9|15
CASSGPRGPNEKLFF
TGTGCCAGCAGCGGGCCTAGGGGTCCTAATGAAAAACTGTTTTTT
>TRBD1|TRBJ1-2|TRBV29-1|13
CSVLTQGGYGYTF
TGCAGCGTCCTAACGCAGGGGGGCTATGGCTACACCTTC
>TRBD2|TRBJ2-7|TRBV10-3|18
CAISESPGTSENPYEQYF
TGTGCCATCAGTGAGTCCCCCGGGACTAGCGAGAATCCCTACGAGCAGTACTTC
>NA|TRBJ2-7|TRBV15|17
CATSRGGAYLPSYEQYF
TGTGCCACCAGCAGAGGAGGGGCCTACTTACCCTCCTACGAGCAGTACTTC
>TRBD1|TRBJ1-1|TRBV27|13
CASSYRDRAQAFF
TGTGCCAGCAGTTACCGGGACAGGGCCCAGGCTTTCTTT
>TRBD1|TRBJ2-3|TRBV5-1|14
CASSFRTGIDTQYF
TGCGCCAGCAGCTTCCGGACAGGGATAGATACGCAGTATTTT
>NA|TRBJ2-5|TRBV28|13
CASSRDGEETQYF
TGTGCCAGCAGTCGGGACGGTGAAGAGACCCAGTACTTC